The source of this TCR beta chain is a study of blood T cell repertoires in COVID-19. In the study overall: Whether acute or convalescent, the COVID-19 samples came from the United States, Italy and Spain. PBMCs, B-cell-depleted T cells, or T cells provided the cDNA or gDNA that made up the material.

Original processing notes: Reference gene primers were amplified, and this amplification served to estimate nucleated cell counts. Profiling relied on immunoSEQ multiplex PCR, and the TCRdb table lists in-frame clones only, not all of them. V and J calls and clone size come straight from that table; D and trimming were deduced from the DNA. Of some 380,000 clones listed, roughly 86% are singletons. The ends lost 5 bases at V and 5 bases at J; junction bases unmatched: 3. CDR1 GTSNPN and CDR2 SVGIG come from the germline V gene (reference sequence). This CDR3 is built from 12 residues. What the recovered Cohort 3 donors had was two negative PCRs, clearance, or symptom resolution.

The TCR sequence derives from a man between 25 and 39 years old who had recovered from COVID-19. Sequenced input: PBMCs or T cells enriched from blood (not recorded which). V and J are TRBV30 and TRBJ1-5, with 7 bases fitting TRBD1. CDR3 nucleotide sequence: TGTGCCTGGGGGGACAGTTATCAGCCCCAGCATTTT. Its protein is CAWGDSYQPQHF.